Listed here are 15 T cell receptor beta chains from one sample, sequenced in a study of patients and donors after allogeneic stem cell transplantation. TCRdb recomputed calls from the RT-PCR reads with MiXCR, one row per CDR3 protein. This sample has roughly 960,000 distinct CDR3 sequences, with approximately 18% found just once. The sequenced sample consisted of blood, either unsorted or a sorted T cell fraction (not recorded which). Receptor source: a human donor who was either an allogeneic HSCT recipient or a stem cell or donor lymphocyte infusion donor (not recorded which). It is not recorded whose cells these are; they may come from a transplant donor.

Comments on this clonotype: At one end the junction does not follow the germline gene, possibly because of a read error. The chain employs TRBV5-5 and TRBJ2-2, with D possibly matching TRBD1 (5 bases). The CDR3 is made up of 13 amino acids. Germline lookup yields CDR1 SGHKS and CDR2 YYEKEE (reference sequence). The CDR3 nucleotides read TGTGCCACCAGCACGACAGCGAATGGGGAGCTGTTTTTT. Protein: CATSTTANGELFF.

This clonotype was counted a few times. The chain uses TRBV20-1 and TRBJ2-7, with 7 bases identical to TRBD1. Germline V gene sequence: CDR1 DFQATT, CDR2 SNEGSKA (reference sequence). Trimming cost V 1 base and J 2 bases; bases outside gene matches: 11. CDR3 length: 16 amino acids. The CDR3: CSARGTGIKLAYEQYF. CDR3 coding DNA: TGCAGTGCTAGAGGGACAGGAATAAAACTAGCCTACGAGCAGTACTTC.

This clonotype was seen a few times. The chain combines TRBV27 with TRBJ2-7; 8 positions match TRBD1. Germline CDR1 is MNHEY and CDR2 is SMNVEV (reference sequence). CDR3 size: 14 residues. The J segment lost 2 bases and the V segment lost 6 bases, leaving 6 bases of the junction unmatched. The CDR3 DNA sequence: TGTGCCAGCAGCAGGGGGCCGGACCCCTACGAGCAGTACTTC. It translates to CASSRGPDPYEQYF.

The chain joins TRBV10-3 to TRBJ2-5, with D hard to call. Looked up from germline, CDR1 is ENHRY and CDR2 is SYGVKD. Trimming removed 0 bases from V and 5 bases from J, with 16 bases in between. The CDR3 contains 16 residues. The DNA for the CDR3 is TGTGCCATCAGTGAGTCGACTCGGCGAGGCGGTGAGACCCAGTACTTC. This gives the protein CAISESTRRGGETQYF.

In this sample, this clonotype turned up a few times. This chain links TRBV6-2 or TRBV6-3 with TRBJ2-5; no reliable D call. The V end was cut by 5 bases, the J end by 7 bases, with 14 bases between. The germline gives CDR1 MNHEY, CDR2 SVGEGT. This CDR3 spans 13 amino acids. The CDR3 DNA is TGTGCCAGCAGTCCCGGACCCTGGCTGACCCAGTACTTC. As protein: CASSPGPWLTQYF.

This clonotype was recorded at least ten times. The chain links TRBV10-3 to TRBJ2-2; D not resolved. CDR3 length: 14 residues. With 3 bases removed from V and 3 bases from J, the gap between germline ends came to 8 bases. Germline V lookup: CDR1 ENHRY, CDR2 SYGVKD. Here the CDR3 reads CAISEHSYTGELFF. DNA for the CDR3: TGTGCCATCAGTGAACACAGTTACACCGGGGAGCTGTTTTTT.

The chain's CDR3 is CSASDRDYEQYF. The CDR3 region has the DNA TGCAGTGCCTCCGACAGGGACTACGAGCAGTACTTC. The V call is TRBV20-1, the J call TRBJ2-7, with TRBD1 matching over 7 bases. CDR3 length: 12 amino acids. The germline V gene encodes CDR1 DFQATT and CDR2 SNEGSKA (reference sequence). Trimming took 6 bases from V and 3 from J; bases not matched to a gene: 5.

This clonotype was observed a few times. The chain links TRBV7-9 to TRBJ2-1, with 7 bases identical to TRBD2. The length of the CDR3 is 12 residues. CDR1 and CDR2 from the germline V gene are SEHNR and FQNEAQ (reference sequence). The CDR3 DNA sequence: TGTGCTACTAGACTAGCCAACAATGAGCAGTTCTTC. Translated: CATRLANNEQFF.

V and J are TRBV29-1 and TRBJ2-7; maybe TRBD1 (6 bases). V lost 6 bases to trimming and J lost 3 bases, with 15 bases between them. Germline-derived CDR1 and CDR2 are SQVTM and ANQGSEA. This CDR3 is 13 amino acids long. This chain's CDR3 is CSVARDTYYEQYF. CDR3 bases: TGCAGCGTCGCAAGGGACACCTACTACGAGCAGTACTTC.

The chain carries TRBV28 and TRBJ2-5, with 13 bases lining up with TRBD2. The CDR3 loop spans 15 amino acids. Per the germline V gene, CDR1 is MDHEN and CDR2 is SYDVKM. Losses at the gene ends were 6 bases for V and 3 bases for J; bases not matched to a gene: 4. In DNA, the CDR3 is TGTGCCAGCAGCCCGGGGACTAGCGGGGAAGAGACCCAGTACTTC. It codes for CASSPGTSGEETQYF.

This clonotype appeared many times. The chain carries TRBV29-1 and TRBJ1-1, with 7 bases lining up with TRBD1. V gave up 7 bases and J gave up 0 bases; unmatched junction bases: 5. This CDR3 contains 13 residues. CDR1 and CDR2 from the germline V gene are SQVTM and ANQGSEA. In nucleotides, the CDR3 is TGCAGCGCCGAGGGACAGATGAACACTGAAGCTTTCTTT. Translation: CSAEGQMNTEAFF.

This clonotype was picked up one time. The chain uses TRBV30 and TRBJ1-2; 12 bases line up with TRBD1. The ends lost 8 bases at V and 4 bases at J; junction bases unmatched: 11. Germline V gene sequence: CDR1 GTSNPN, CDR2 SVGIG (reference sequence). This CDR3 has 15 residues. The CDR3: CAQGTGGIRVYGYTF. The CDR3 nucleotides read TGTGCCCAAGGGACAGGGGGCATAAGAGTCTATGGCTACACCTTC.

The chain has TRBV5-1 and TRBJ2-1; TRBD1 matches 7 bases. The CDR3 covers 14 residues. Looked up from germline, CDR1 is SGHRS and CDR2 is YFSETQ. Trimming took 4 bases from V and 3 from J; bases not matched to a gene: 4. This CDR3 reads CASSMTGYYNEQFF. The CDR3 region has the DNA TGCGCCAGCAGCATGACAGGGTACTACAATGAGCAGTTCTTC.

The table lists this clonotype with a few counts. V and J are TRBV12-3 or TRBV12-4 and TRBJ2-6, with a possible D match to TRBD1 (6 bases). V lost 4 bases, J lost 0 bases, and 13 bases lay in between. The CDR3 contains 17 residues. CDR3 sequence: CASSSVQGPSGANVLTF. The CDR3 DNA reads TGTGCCAGCAGTTCGGTACAGGGACCCTCTGGGGCCAACGTCCTGACTTTC.

This clonotype was observed a handful of times. The genes are TRBV29-1 and TRBJ2-2; D tentatively reads TRBD1 or TRBD2 (5 bases each). The CDR3 runs 17 residues. Germline V gives CDR1 SQVTM, CDR2 ANQGSEA. Trimming pared 4 bases from V and 4 bases from J, leaving 22 bases between. The CDR3 bases are TGCAGCGTTGGGAAACGGGGCAAAACCCCGATCACCGGGGAGCTGTTTTTT. Residues: CSVGKRGKTPITGELFF.